A single sample is the source of the 10 T cell receptor beta chains below, sequenced in a study of CD8 T cells in Susac syndrome. Random hexamers primed reverse transcription of 0.5 to 1 ug RNA. MiXCR, run by TCRdb on the immunoSEQ multiplex PCR reads, gives a single entry per CDR3 protein. The table lists more than 75,000 distinct CDR3 sequences, 90% to 95% of them singletons, with around 0.32% in the top ten. The sample comprised CD8+ T cells from PBMCs. These receptors came from a human donor in good health.

The chain is built from TRBV4-1 and TRBJ2-5, with TRBD2 as a possible D gene (5 bases). CDR1 is MGHRA, CDR2 YSYEKL, per germline. CDR3 length equals 15 residues. The V and J ends lost 0 bases and 0 bases respectively, with 8 bases between them. CDR3: CASSQDGVDQETQYF. In DNA, the CDR3 is TGCGCCAGCAGCCAAGACGGGGTAGACCAAGAGACCCAGTACTTC.

This chain uses TRBV10-3 with TRBJ2-7, with 13 bases aligning to TRBD2. V gave up 2 bases and J gave up 2 bases; unmatched junction bases: 0. CDR1 ENHRY and CDR2 SYGVKD come from the germline V gene. The length of the CDR3 is 15 residues. For the CDR3, the DNA is TGTGCCATCAGTGAGGGACTAGCGGGGGCCTACGAGCAGTACTTC. Translated: CAISEGLAGAYEQYF.

This chain uses TRBV15 with TRBJ1-2; tentative D call: TRBD1 (5 bases). The V end was cut by 0 bases, the J end by 8 bases, with 22 bases between. CDR1 and CDR2 (germline): LNHNV, YYDKDF (reference sequence). The CDR3 length is 17 residues. The CDR3 loop is CATSRDLWASEGKGYTF. The DNA for the CDR3 is TGTGCCACCAGCAGAGATCTTTGGGCCTCAGAGGGGAAAGGCTACACCTTC.

The chain joins TRBV19 to TRBJ2-2; weak D call: TRBD2 (5 bases). The CDR3 runs to 12 residues. Trimming removed 8 bases at V and 6 bases at J, with 10 bases between. From germline, CDR1 is LNHDA and CDR2 SQIVND (reference sequence). The CDR3 coding sequence is TGTGCCAGTTCCGGGGATTCCGGGGAGCTGTTTTTT. Translation gives CASSGDSGELFF. Based on the CDR3 plus reference TRBV19 and TRBJ2-2, the full variable domain is DGGITQSPKYLFRKEGQNVTLSCEQNLNHDAMYWYRQDPGQGLRLIYYSQIVNDFQKGDIAEGYSVSREKKESFPLTVTSAQKNPTAFYLCASSGDSGELFFGEGSRLTVL.

The V call is TRBV9, the J call TRBJ2-5; tentative D call: TRBD1 (6 bases). Trimming removed 3 bases at V and 2 bases at J, with 11 bases between. This CDR3 contains 14 residues. The germline gives CDR1 SGDLS, CDR2 YYNGEE. The CDR3 loop reads CASSGGHIQETQYF. The DNA of the CDR3 is TGTGCCAGCAGCGGGGGACACATTCAAGAGACCCAGTACTTC.

The V gene is TRBV30, the J gene TRBJ2-1; D remains ambiguous. Trimming took 5 bases from V and 4 from J, leaving 15 bases between them. Germline CDR1 GTSNPN, CDR2 SVGIG (reference sequence). The CDR3 is 14 residues long. CDR3 sequence: CAWGLDGGYNEQFF. For the CDR3, the DNA is TGTGCCTGGGGTTTGGACGGCGGATACAATGAGCAGTTCTTC.

The chain has TRBV29-1 and TRBJ2-3, with D perhaps matching TRBD1 (6 bases). The CDR3 has 14 amino acids. Germline lookup yields CDR1 SQVTM and CDR2 ANQGSEA. V was shortened by 6 bases and J by 3 bases, with 16 bases between the two germline ends. CDR3: CSVGTLTGTDTQYF. The DNA for the CDR3 is TGCAGCGTGGGGACCCTAACAGGGACAGATACGCAGTATTTT.

This chain joins TRBV24-1 and TRBJ2-1, with D perhaps TRBD1 or TRBD2 (5 bases each). V was cut by 2 bases and J by 6 bases, with 16 bases left in between. This CDR3 region has 16 residues. The germline V gene encodes CDR1 KGHDR and CDR2 SFDVKD. As DNA, the CDR3 is TGTGCCACCAGTGATTCCGCCGGGTGGGGGATCAATGAGCAGTTCTTC. It translates to CATSDSAGWGINEQFF.

The chain couples TRBV6-1 to TRBJ2-3; D gene unclear. V was trimmed by 7 bases and J by 3 bases, leaving 11 bases between them. This CDR3 has 13 amino acids. Germline V CDR1 and CDR2: MNHNS, SASEGT. The CDR3 is CASTSLGTDTQYF. The CDR3 DNA follows: TGTGCCAGCACCTCGTTGGGGACAGATACGCAGTATTTT.

The chain combines TRBV7-9 with TRBJ2-5; D uncertain. V lost 7 bases to trimming and J lost 9 bases, with 21 bases between them. The CDR3 consists of 14 residues. The germline V gene encodes CDR1 SEHNR and CDR2 FQNEAQ (reference sequence). CDR3: CASNNDDVIGSQYF. The CDR3 DNA reads TGTGCCAGCAACAACGACGATGTGATCGGGTCCCAGTACTTC.